This T cell receptor (beta chain) was captured in a study of cytomegalovirus exposure and HLA in healthy donors. The V gene lost 1 base and the J gene lost 7 bases, with 14 bases spanning the gap. CDR1 is SGHDN and CDR2 is FVKESK in the germline V gene. The CDR3 is 15 amino acids. TCRdb's table, derived via immunoSEQ multiplex PCR, lists solely in-frame clones and lacks some. The sample carries roughly 150,000 clones, roughly 95% recorded once. The sample consisted of PBMCs. The TCR comes from a woman between 18 and 29 years old in good health and CMV-seronegative. The chain couples TRBV14 to TRBJ2-1; D possibly corresponds to TRBD2 (5 bases). The CDR3 sequence: CASSQAGNARNEQFF. The CDR3 region has the DNA TGTGCCAGCAGCCAAGCGGGGAACGCTAGGAATGAGCAGTTCTTC.